This TCR beta chain was obtained from a study of T cell repertoires in cytomegalovirus infection. In the study overall: Used in the study were CMV epitopes, some recently identified and HLA-C-restricted, others well-studied and HLA-B-restricted. Public TCR beta signatures marked donors with CMV infection and the matching HLA. Whole-study results and caveats: Cumulated frequencies of public TCR beta families served to identify carriers of CMV plus the relevant HLA. HLA-C-restricted CMV-specific TCR beta clonotypes prevailed in the ex vivo response.

This clonotype showed up just a few times. The antigen is not known. TCRdb called the reads again in MiXCR, with one record for every CDR3 protein. The sample yields approximately 910,000 distinct CDR3 sequences, roughly a third seen once. The sequence was collected from a human donor in good health (CMV status not recorded). Some clones in this sample may be carry-over from other donors' samples. The sample consisted of cultured CD8+ T cells from PBMCs, taken from culture after CMV antigen stimulation.

CDR3 amino acids: CASSSPRTGGPNYGYTF. The DNA for the CDR3 is TGTGCCAGCAGCTCTCCCCGGACAGGGGGCCCTAACTATGGCTACACCTTC. The rearrangement links TRBV7-9 to TRBJ1-2; the match to TRBD1 covers 11 bases. This CDR3 comprises 17 residues. V lost 4 bases, J lost 0 bases, and 7 bases stayed unmatched. Germline V lookup: CDR1 SEHNR, CDR2 FQNEAQ (reference sequence).